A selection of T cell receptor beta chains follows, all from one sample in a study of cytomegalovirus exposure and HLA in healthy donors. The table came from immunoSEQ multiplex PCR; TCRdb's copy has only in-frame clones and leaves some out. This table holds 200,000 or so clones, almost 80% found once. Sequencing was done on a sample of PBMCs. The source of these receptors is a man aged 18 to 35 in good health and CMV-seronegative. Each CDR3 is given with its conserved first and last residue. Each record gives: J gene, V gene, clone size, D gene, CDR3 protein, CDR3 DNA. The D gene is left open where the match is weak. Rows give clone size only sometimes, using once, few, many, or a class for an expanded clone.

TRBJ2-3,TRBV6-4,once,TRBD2,CASSDLAGGLADTQYF,TGTGCCAGCAGTGACCTAGCGGGAGGGTTGGCAGATACGCAGTATTTT
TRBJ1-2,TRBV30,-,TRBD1,CAWSPPGQGISYTF,TGTGCCTGGAGCCCCCCGGGACAGGGAATCTCCTACACCTTC
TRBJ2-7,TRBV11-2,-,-,CASSSTDLYEQYF,TGTGCCAGCAGCTCGACAGATCTCTACGAGCAGTACTTC
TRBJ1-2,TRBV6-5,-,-,CASSWRAESPGYTF,TGTGCCAGCAGTTGGCGGGCGGAATCACCTGGCTACACCTTC
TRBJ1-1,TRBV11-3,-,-,CASSLAGRNDPTFF,TGTGCCAGCAGCTTAGCTGGGCGCAATGACCCAACTTTCTTT
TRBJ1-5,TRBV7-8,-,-,CASSLGPRRIDSNQPQHF,TGTGCCAGCAGCTTAGGCCCCCGGCGGATCGATAGCAATCAGCCCCAGCATTTT
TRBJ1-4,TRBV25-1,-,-,CASSEYPGANEKLFF,TGTGCCAGCAGTGAATATCCGGGGGCTAATGAAAAACTGTTTTTT
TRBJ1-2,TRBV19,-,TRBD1,CASSIGQGANYGYTF,TGTGCCAGTAGTATCGGACAGGGCGCTAACTATGGCTACACCTTC
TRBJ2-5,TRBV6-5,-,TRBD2,CASSYGGGETQYF,TGTGCCAGCAGTTACGGCGGGGGAGAGACCCAGTACTTC
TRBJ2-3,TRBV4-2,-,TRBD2,CASSQGSGGMADTQYF,TGTGCCAGCAGCCAAGGGTCGGGGGGGATGGCAGATACGCAGTATTTT
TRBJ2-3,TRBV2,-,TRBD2,CASSPGLGGSDTQYF,TGTGCCAGCAGTCCCGGACTAGGAGGGTCAGATACGCAGTATTTT
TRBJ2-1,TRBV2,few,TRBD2,CASSESGETSEFF,TGTGCCAGCAGTGAAAGCGGGGAGACTAGTGAGTTCTTC
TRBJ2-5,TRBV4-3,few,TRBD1,CASSQDLHRGLLVETQYF,TGCGCCAGCAGCCAAGATCTCCACAGGGGGCTCTTGGTGGAGACCCAGTACTTC
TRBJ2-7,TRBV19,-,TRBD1,CASTAGTGVHEQYF,TGTGCCAGTACAGCCGGGACAGGGGTCCACGAGCAGTACTTC
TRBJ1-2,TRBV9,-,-,CASSAQAGDYTF,TGTGCCAGCAGCGCACAGGCGGGAGACTACACCTTC
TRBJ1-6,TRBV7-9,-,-,CSSGPNSPLHF,TGTTCCAGCGGGCCCAATTCACCCCTCCACTTT
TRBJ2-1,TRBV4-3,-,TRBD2,CASSQVTGGALTHNEQFF,TGCGCCAGCAGCCAAGTGACGGGAGGGGCTTTGACCCACAATGAGCAGTTCTTC
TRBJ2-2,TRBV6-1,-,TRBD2,CASSVTTSGTGELFF,TGTGCCAGCAGTGTAACGACTAGCGGTACCGGGGAGCTGTTTTTT
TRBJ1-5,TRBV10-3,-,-,CAISPDPNQPQHF,TGTGCCATCAGTCCAGATCCCAATCAGCCCCAGCATTTT
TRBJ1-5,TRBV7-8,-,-,CASSLAQGDQPQHF,TGTGCCAGCAGCTTAGCACAGGGAGATCAGCCCCAGCATTTT
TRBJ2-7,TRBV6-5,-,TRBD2,CASSQTSGSLYEQYF,TGTGCCAGCAGCCAAACTAGCGGGAGCCTCTACGAGCAGTACTTC
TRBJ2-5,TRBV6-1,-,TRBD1,CASSPGQGYQETQYF,TGTGCCAGCAGCCCGGGACAGGGCTACCAAGAGACCCAGTACTTC
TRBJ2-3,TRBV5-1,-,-,CASSFPVGGHTDTQYF,TGCGCCAGCAGCTTTCCCGTTGGGGGCCACACAGATACGCAGTATTTT
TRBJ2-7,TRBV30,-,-,CACTGTYEQYF,TGTGCCTGTACAGGCACGTACGAGCAGTACTTC
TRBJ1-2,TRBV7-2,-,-,CASSPHSGGGYTF,TGTGCCAGCAGCCCCCACTCTGGAGGTGGCTACACCTTC
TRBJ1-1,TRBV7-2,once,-,CASTLGGLGGAISEAFF,TGTGCCAGCACCCTAGGGGGGTTGGGGGGGGCGATATCTGAAGCTTTCTTT
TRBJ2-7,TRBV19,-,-,CASSVLEKPDEQYF,TGTGCCAGTAGTGTATTAGAGAAGCCTGACGAGCAGTACTTC
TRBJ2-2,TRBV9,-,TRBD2,CASSVAMASGTTGELFF,TGTGCCAGCAGCGTAGCCATGGCTAGCGGGACCACCGGGGAGCTGTTTTTT